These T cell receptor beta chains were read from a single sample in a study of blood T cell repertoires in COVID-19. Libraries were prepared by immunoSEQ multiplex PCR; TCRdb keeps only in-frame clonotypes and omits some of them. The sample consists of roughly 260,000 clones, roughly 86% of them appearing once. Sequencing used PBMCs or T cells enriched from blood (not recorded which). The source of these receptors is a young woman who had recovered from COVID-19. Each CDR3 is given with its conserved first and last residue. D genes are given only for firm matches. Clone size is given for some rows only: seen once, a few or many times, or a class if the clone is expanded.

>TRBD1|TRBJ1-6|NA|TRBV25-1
TGTGCCAGCAGTGAAGCCGGGACAGGGCTTTCACCCCTCCACTTT
CASSEAGTGLSPLHF
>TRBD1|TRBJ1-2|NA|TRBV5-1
TGCGCCAGCAGCCGGACCCTACAGGGGAACTATGGCTACACCTTC
CASSRTLQGNYGYTF
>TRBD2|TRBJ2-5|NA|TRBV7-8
TGTGCCAGCAGCTTGACTAGCCGGCAAGAGACCCAGTACTTC
CASSLTSRQETQYF
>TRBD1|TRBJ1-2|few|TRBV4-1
TGCGCCAGCAGCCGCATTCCGGGACAGGGTAGCAATGGCTACACCTTC
CASSRIPGQGSNGYTF
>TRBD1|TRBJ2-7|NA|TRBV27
TGTGCCAGCAGTTTAAGGGGACAGGGCCACGAGCAGTACTTC
CASSLRGQGHEQYF
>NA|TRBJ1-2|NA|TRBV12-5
TGTGCTAGTGGGGACAGCACCGGAGGCTACACCTTC
CASGDSTGGYTF
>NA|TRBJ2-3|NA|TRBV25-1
TGTGCCAGCAGTGAATATTTCGCGGCCAGCCACTCTGATACGCAGTATTTT
CASSEYFAASHSDTQYF
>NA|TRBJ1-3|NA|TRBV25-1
TGTGCCAGCAGTGAATCGGGGGACGGAAACACCATATATTTT
CASSESGDGNTIYF
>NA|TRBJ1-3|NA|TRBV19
TGTGCCAGCTCCTTTTTTGGAAACACCATATATTTT
CASSFFGNTIYF
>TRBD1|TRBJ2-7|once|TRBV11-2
TGTGCCAGCAGCCGACTACCGACAGGGAGCACCTACGAGCAGTACTTC
CASSRLPTGSTYEQYF
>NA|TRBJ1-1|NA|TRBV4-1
TGCGCCAGCAGCCAAGCCCCCGGGGTGGGGACTGAAGCTTTCTTT
CASSQAPGVGTEAFF
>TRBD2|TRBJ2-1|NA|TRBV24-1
TGTGCCACCAGTGACCTAAAGGGACTAAGAAATGAGCAGTTCTTC
CATSDLKGLRNEQFF
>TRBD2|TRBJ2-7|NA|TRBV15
TGTGCCACCAGCAGAGGGGCTAGCGGGGGTCTCTCCTACGAGCAGTACTTC
CATSRGASGGLSYEQYF
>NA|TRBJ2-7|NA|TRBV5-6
TGTGCCAGCAGCACGGGTCCTACGGAGCAGTACTTC
CASSTGPTEQYF
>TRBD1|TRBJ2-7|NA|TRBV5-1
TGCGCCAGCAGCTTGGAGGCTGGACAGGGGTTTGGCGAGCAGTACTTC
CASSLEAGQGFGEQYF
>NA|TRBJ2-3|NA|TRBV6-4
TGTGCCAGCAGTGACGGACATTCCACAGATACGCAGTATTTT
CASSDGHSTDTQYF
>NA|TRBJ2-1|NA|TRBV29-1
TGCAGCTCTACCGTGAGGAGGGCCGGGAATGAGCAGTTCTTC
CSSTVRRAGNEQFF
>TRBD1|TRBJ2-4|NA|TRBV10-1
TGCGCCAGCAGTTCCCGGGACAGGGAGCAAAGACCCATTCAGTACTTC
CASSSRDREQRPIQYF
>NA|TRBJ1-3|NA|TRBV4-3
TGCGCCAGCAGCACTGGCCAGGGCATAAGCACCATATATTTT
CASSTGQGISTIYF
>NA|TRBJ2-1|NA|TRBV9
TGTGCCAGCAGCGTAGGGTTGGGTGGAGGGGCAAATGAGCAGTTCTTC
CASSVGLGGGANEQFF
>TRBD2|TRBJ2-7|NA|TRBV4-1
TGCGCCAGCAGCCAAGATCCCCCGCTAGCGGAGGGCTCCTACGAGCAGTACTTC
CASSQDPPLAEGSYEQYF
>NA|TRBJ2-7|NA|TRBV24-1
TGTGCCACCAGTGATTCCGGGACACGAATCTACGAGCAGTACTTC
CATSDSGTRIYEQYF
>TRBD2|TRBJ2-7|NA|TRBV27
TGTGCCAGCAGTTTTTGGCTAGCGGGAGGTTTTCCCTCCGAGCAGTACTTC
CASSFWLAGGFPSEQYF
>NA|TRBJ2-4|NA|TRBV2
TGTGCCAGCAGTGAAAGGAGCGCCAAAAACATTCAGTACTTC
CASSERSAKNIQYF
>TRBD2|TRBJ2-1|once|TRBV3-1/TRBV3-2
TGTGCCAGCAGCCTCCGACTAGCGGAGCAGTTCTTC
CASSLRLAEQFF
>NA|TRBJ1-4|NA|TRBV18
TGTGCCAGCTCATCCGGGGGGTCTAATGAAAAACTGTTTTTT
CASSSGGSNEKLFF
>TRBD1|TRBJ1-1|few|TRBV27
TGTGCCAGCAGTTTTGACCCCCGGGACAGCACTGAAGCTTTCTTT
CASSFDPRDSTEAFF
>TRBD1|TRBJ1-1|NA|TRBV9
TGTGCCAGCAGCCCCGGACAGGGACCCACTGAAGCTTTCTTT
CASSPGQGPTEAFF
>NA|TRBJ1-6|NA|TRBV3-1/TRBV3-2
TGTGCCAGCAGCACAATAAGTCCCATTTCATACACCATAAATTCACCCCTCCACTTT
CASSTISPISYTINSPLHF
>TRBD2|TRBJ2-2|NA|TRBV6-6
TGTGCCAGCGGAATAGCGGGGGGGCCTTGGACCGGGGAGCTGTTTTTT
CASGIAGGPWTGELFF
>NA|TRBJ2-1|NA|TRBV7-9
TGTGCCAGCAGCTTAGCGCGGCTCGGGAGCCTCTCCTACAATGAGCAGTTCTTC
CASSLARLGSLSYNEQFF
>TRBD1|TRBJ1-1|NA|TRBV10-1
TGCGCCAGGGGACAGTCTAACACTGAAGCTTTCTTT
CARGQSNTEAFF